This T cell receptor beta chain was recorded in a study of blood T cell repertoires in COVID-19. Overall study context: Some COVID-19 samples were acute and others convalescent; all came from the United States, Italy and Spain.

The data were produced by immunoSEQ multiplex PCR, yet TCRdb's version contains in-frame clones alone and is incomplete. Seen here are 200,000 or so clones, more than 85% observed once, and the top ten hold over 2.5%. The CDR3 has 15 amino acids. V trimming: 6 bases; J trimming: 5 bases; junction bases outside the gene matches: 8. The germline V gene encodes CDR1 MNHEY and CDR2 SMNVEV (reference sequence). This clone appeared once. Sequencing was performed on peripheral blood. The rearrangement uses TRBV27 and TRBJ2-1, with 9 bases identical to TRBD1. The source is a man aged 60 to 69 with acute or convalescent COVID-19. CDR3 nucleotide sequence: TGTGCCAGCAGCTCCGGGACAGGGTTTAACAATGAGCAGTTCTTC. Protein: CASSSGTGFNNEQFF.